Listed below are T cell receptor beta chains from one sample, sequenced in a study of blood T cells in healthy people across ages. TCRdb processed the 5' RACE reads anew with MiXCR; each CDR3 protein has one entry. The sample carries hundreds of thousands of distinct CDR3 sequences, 58% recorded once. The sequenced sample consisted of blood. The origin of the receptors is a man younger than 45 in good health. Each CDR3 is given with its conserved first and last residue. The D gene is left open where the match is weak. Rows may omit the clone size; those that give it use once, few, many or a size class.

V gene	clone size	J gene	D gene	CDR3 DNA	CDR3 protein
TRBV7-9	.	TRBJ2-3	TRBD2	TGTGCCAGCAGCCAAAGCGGGGATAGCACAGATACGCAGTATTTT	CASSQSGDSTDTQYF
TRBV20-1	.	TRBJ2-7	TRBD2	TGCAGTGCCACCGACAGGAGCGGGAGGCCTACGTTTTACGAGCAGTACTTC	CSATDRSGRPTFYEQYF
TRBV7-2	.	TRBJ1-1	.	TGTGCCAGCAGCAGGCTCGACAGGCGCACTGAAGCTTTCTTT	CASSRLDRRTEAFF
TRBV6-5	.	TRBJ1-1	.	TGTGCCAGCAGTAAGGTCGGTTGGGATGCTGACACTGAAGCTTTCTTT	CASSKVGWDADTEAFF
TRBV20-1	few	TRBJ2-7	TRBD1	TGCAGTGCCAAGACAGGGGTTTCCTACGAGCAGTACTTC	CSAKTGVSYEQYF
TRBV5-1	few	TRBJ2-7	TRBD1	TGCGCCAGCAGCATCGACAGGGGGATCGACGAGCAGTACTTC	CASSIDRGIDEQYF
TRBV29-1	.	TRBJ2-3	.	TGCAGCGCCTTTTCAGATACGCAGTATTTT	CSAFSDTQYF
TRBV27	.	TRBJ1-2	.	TGTGCCAGCAGTTTCTCCGACAACTATGGCTACACCTTC	CASSFSDNYGYTF
TRBV5-1	.	TRBJ2-1	.	TGCGCCAGCAGCCCCAGCCAAGGGCAGGGTGAGCAGTTCTTC	CASSPSQGQGEQFF
TRBV20-1	.	TRBJ2-5	TRBD2	TGCAGTGCTTCGGATGCGGGAGGTCCGCAGGAGACCCAGTACTTC	CSASDAGGPQETQYF
TRBV11-2	.	TRBJ2-3	TRBD2	TGTGCCAGCAGCTTGCGGAGGCCTAGCGGGACAGATACGCAGTATTTT	CASSLRRPSGTDTQYF
TRBV27	once	TRBJ1-2	TRBD1	TGTGCCAGCAAACGGACAGGGGGAGACGGCTACACCTTC	CASKRTGGDGYTF
TRBV28	few	TRBJ2-5	.	TGTGCCAGCAGTGTGGTAGCGGCGGAGACCCAGTACTTC	CASSVVAAETQYF
TRBV7-8	few	TRBJ2-1	.	TGTGCCAGCAGCTTGGGTTTTTCAGGGGTGGTAGATGAGCAGTTCTTC	CASSLGFSGVVDEQFF
TRBV9	.	TRBJ2-1	.	TGTGCCAGCAGCGCACAGGTTTCGGTCAATGAGCAGTTCTTC	CASSAQVSVNEQFF
TRBV20-1	.	TRBJ2-7	TRBD2	TGCAGTGCTAGAGATCCCCTAGCGGTCTCCTACGAGCAGTACTTC	CSARDPLAVSYEQYF
TRBV7-2	.	TRBJ2-4	.	TGTGCCAGCAGCTTAGAGGCTGCGGCAGCTAAAAACATTCAGTACTTC	CASSLEAAAAKNIQYF
TRBV20-1	few	TRBJ1-2	.	TGCAGTGCTAGTGTCAGGGTAGGCGATGGCTACACCTTC	CSASVRVGDGYTF
TRBV4-2	few	TRBJ2-7	TRBD2	TGTGCCAGCAGCCGAGCCGGACTAGCGGGAGGGTACGAGCAGTACTTC	CASSRAGLAGGYEQYF
TRBV4-3	once	TRBJ2-1	.	TGCGCCAGCAGCCAAGCGGCCCTTACTTCGAGTGAGCAGTTCTTC	CASSQAALTSSEQFF
TRBV7-9	.	TRBJ2-7	TRBD1	TGTGCCAGCAGCTTGGGGACAGGGCGCGACGAGCAGTACTTC	CASSLGTGRDEQYF
TRBV7-9	.	TRBJ1-1	.	TGTGCCTCCCAGATGAACACTGAAGCTTTCTTT	CASQMNTEAFF
TRBV7-2	.	TRBJ1-4	TRBD1	TGTGCCAGCAGCGCGTGGACAGGCGAAAAACTGTTTTTT	CASSAWTGEKLFF
TRBV6-5	.	TRBJ1-1	.	TGTGCCAGCAGTTACTCGTCCAGGGCAATCACTGAAGCTTTCTTT	CASSYSSRAITEAFF
TRBV7-2	many	TRBJ2-5	.	TGTGCCAGCAGCCCCGCGGAGACCCAGTACTTC	CASSPAETQYF
TRBV24-1	.	TRBJ1-1	.	TGTGCCACCAGTGGCGGACTTGGGGATGAAGCTTTCTTT	CATSGGLGDEAFF
TRBV9	many	TRBJ2-7	.	TGTGCCAGCAGCGTAGAAGCCCAGGGCTCATACGAGCAGTACTTC	CASSVEAQGSYEQYF
TRBV27	.	TRBJ2-2	.	TGTGCCAGCAGTTTTCGTTATCCCGGGGAGCTGTTTTTT	CASSFRYPGELFF
TRBV14	few	TRBJ2-1	.	TGTGCCAGCAGCCTCCTGACTAGTCCTGTCAATGAGCAGTTCTTC	CASSLLTSPVNEQFF
TRBV7-2	.	TRBJ2-5	TRBD2	TGTGCCAGCAGCTCCTCGATTGCTAGCGGTCAAGAGACCCAGTACTTC	CASSSSIASGQETQYF
TRBV7-9	.	TRBJ1-5	.	TGTGCCAGCGGGCAAGATAGCAATCAGCCCCAGCATTTT	CASGQDSNQPQHF
TRBV7-2	few	TRBJ2-5	.	TGTGCCAGCAGCTCACAACCGGGATCCCAAGAGACCCAGTACTTC	CASSSQPGSQETQYF
TRBV10-3	.	TRBJ2-1	TRBD2	TGTGCCACTCAAGCGGGAGGCTTCTACAATGAGCAGTTCTTC	CATQAGGFYNEQFF
TRBV12-3/TRBV12-4	.	TRBJ2-7	.	TGTGCCAGCAGCCTGGGCTCTGGGACATCCTCGCGGGAGCAGTACTTC	CASSLGSGTSSREQYF
TRBV20-1	.	TRBJ2-7	.	TGCAGTGCTAGAGACAGGGAGGGGGTTTCCGTCTACGAGCAGTACTTC	CSARDREGVSVYEQYF
TRBV6-2/TRBV6-3	.	TRBJ2-7	.	TGTGCCAGCACCAAGGCGGGCGAGCAGTACTTC	CASTKAGEQYF
TRBV4-1	.	TRBJ1-4	.	TGCGCCAGCAGCCCCGAGGGAGGGGCGGGGAATGAAAAACTGTTTTTT	CASSPEGGAGNEKLFF
TRBV20-1	few	TRBJ2-5	.	TGCAGTGCTGTTAGGGGGCAAGAGACCCAGTACTTC	CSAVRGQETQYF
TRBV7-9	.	TRBJ2-1	TRBD2	TGTGCCAGCAGCTTAGCGCTAGCGGAGAGCTCCTACAATGAGCAGTTCTTC	CASSLALAESSYNEQFF
TRBV28	.	TRBJ2-5	TRBD2	TGTGCCAGCAGTGATAGCGGGAGGTTAGAGACCCAGTACTTC	CASSDSGRLETQYF